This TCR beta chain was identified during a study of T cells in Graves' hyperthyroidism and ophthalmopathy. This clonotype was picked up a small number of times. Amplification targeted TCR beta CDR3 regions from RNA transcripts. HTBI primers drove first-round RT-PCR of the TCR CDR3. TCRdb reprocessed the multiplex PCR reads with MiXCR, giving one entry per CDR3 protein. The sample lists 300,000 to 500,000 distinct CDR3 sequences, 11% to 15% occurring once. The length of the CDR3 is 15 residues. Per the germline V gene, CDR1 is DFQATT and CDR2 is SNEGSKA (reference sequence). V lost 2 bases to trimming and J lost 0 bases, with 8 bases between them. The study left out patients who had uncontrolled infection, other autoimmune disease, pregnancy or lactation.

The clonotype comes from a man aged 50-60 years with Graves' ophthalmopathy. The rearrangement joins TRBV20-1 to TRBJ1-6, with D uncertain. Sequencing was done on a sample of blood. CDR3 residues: CSARSRSSYNSPLHF. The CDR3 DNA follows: TGCAGTGCTAGATCGAGAAGCTCCTATAATTCACCCCTCCACTTT.